This entry lists 15 T cell receptor beta chains sequenced from one sample in a study of blood T cell repertoires in COVID-19. Profiling relied on immunoSEQ multiplex PCR, and the TCRdb table lists in-frame clones only, not all of them. The table shows over 70,000 clones, with roughly 92% occurring only once. The specimen sequenced was peripheral blood. The source of these receptors is a man between 50 and 59 years old with COVID-19, enrolled during active disease.

The V gene is TRBV7-2, the J gene TRBJ1-2; D might be TRBD1 (6 bases). The CDR3 totals 16 residues. The germline CDR1 and CDR2 sequences are SGHTA and FQGNSA. Trimming took off 1 base at V and 4 bases at J, with 16 bases between the two ends. The CDR3 bases are TGTGCCAGCAGCTTAGTTTCAGGGGATGATAGCTATGGCTACACCTTC. Amino acid sequence: CASSLVSGDDSYGYTF.

In this sample, this clone turned up once. The chain combines TRBV6-5 with TRBJ2-7; no reliable D call. The CDR3 has 13 amino acids. Trimming left V 2 bases short and J 2 bases short, with 7 bases between. Per the germline V gene, CDR1 is MNHEY and CDR2 is SVGAGI. This CDR3 reads CASSYGAAYEQYF. For the CDR3, the DNA is TGTGCCAGCAGTTACGGTGCAGCCTACGAGCAGTACTTC.

This clone appeared once. The CDR3 spells CSVGVMNTEAFF. CDR3 nucleotide sequence: TGCAGCGTTGGTGTAATGAACACTGAAGCTTTCTTT. The rearrangement uses TRBV29-1 and TRBJ1-1; D call uncertain. This CDR3 is built from 12 residues. Trimming pared 4 bases from V and 0 bases from J, leaving 6 bases between. Germline V gives CDR1 SQVTM, CDR2 ANQGSEA.

The chain recombines TRBV10-3 with TRBJ2-7, with 10 nucleotides matching TRBD1. The germline CDR1 and CDR2 sequences are ENHRY and SYGVKD. Trimming removed 3 bases from V and 7 bases from J; junction bases left unmatched: 9. The CDR3 has 15 residues. CDR3 loop: CAISDLGQGMSEQYF. In DNA, the CDR3 is TGTGCCATCAGTGATCTGGGACAGGGGATGAGTGAGCAGTACTTC.

The J gene is TRBJ2-5, the V gene TRBV30; 12 nucleotides agree with TRBD2. The CDR3 has 16 residues. The germline CDR1 and CDR2 sequences are GTSNPN and SVGIG (reference sequence). Losses at the gene ends were 0 bases for V and 5 bases for J; bases not matched to a gene: 7. The CDR3 loop reads CAWSVPGTSGQETQYF. Written as DNA, the CDR3 is TGTGCCTGGAGTGTACCCGGGACTAGCGGGCAGGAGACCCAGTACTTC.

The chain uses TRBV29-1 and TRBJ1-1; D not certain. The germline V gene encodes CDR1 SQVTM and CDR2 ANQGSEA. V lost 3 bases, J lost 5 bases, and 16 bases lay in between. The CDR3 is 14 residues long. CDR3 in amino acids: CSVEWVLAGTEAFF. CDR3 coding DNA: TGCAGCGTTGAGTGGGTCCTGGCGGGTACTGAAGCTTTCTTT.

The rearrangement links TRBV7-2 to TRBJ1-1; 7 bases align to TRBD1. V lost 5 bases, J lost 11 bases, and 5 bases stayed unmatched. CDR1 SGHTA and CDR2 FQGNSA come from the germline V gene. The CDR3 is made up of 11 amino acids. The DNA of the CDR3 is TGTGCCAGCAGCCGCGACAGGGCGGCTTTCTTT. This encodes CASSRDRAAFF.

The J gene is TRBJ2-1, the V gene TRBV7-2; TRBD2 matches 10 bases. There are 15 residues in the CDR3. Germline lookup yields CDR1 SGHTA and CDR2 FQGNSA. V trimming: 8 bases; J trimming: 4 bases; junction bases outside the gene matches: 8. The CDR3 region is CASVPWTSGYNEQFF. CDR3 nucleotides: TGTGCCAGCGTCCCCTGGACTAGCGGATACAATGAGCAGTTCTTC.

This rearrangement joins TRBV6-1 to TRBJ2-7; the D is unclear. The CDR3 sequence is 13 residues long. V was clipped by 3 bases and J by 2 bases, with 8 bases between them. The germline gives CDR1 MNHNS, CDR2 SASEGT. The CDR3 here is CASSDILPYEQYF. The CDR3 nucleotides read TGTGCCAGCAGTGATATACTCCCCTACGAGCAGTACTTC.

The V call is TRBV6-2 or TRBV6-3, the J call TRBJ2-7; TRBD1 matches 9 bases. Germline loops: CDR1 MNHEY, CDR2 SVGEGT. This CDR3 has 15 residues. J was trimmed by 2 bases and V by 4 bases; bases with no gene match: 6. CDR3 residues: CASSSRDRVAYEQYF. As DNA, the CDR3 is TGTGCCAGCAGTTCCCGGGACAGGGTTGCCTACGAGCAGTACTTC.

The V and J genes are TRBV19 and TRBJ1-5; 7 bases are a match to TRBD1. Germline CDR1 and CDR2: LNHDA and SQIVND (reference sequence). The J segment lost 4 bases and the V segment lost 7 bases, leaving 4 bases of the junction unmatched. This CDR3 is 13 amino acids long. The CDR3 DNA reads as TGTGCCAGTAATGTCAGGGGGAATCAGCCCCAGCATTTT. Translating it yields CASNVRGNQPQHF.

As regards this clone: Other DNA sequences in this specimen translate into the identical CDR3. The V call is TRBV11-3, the J call TRBJ2-3; D remains unclear. The germline V gene encodes CDR1 SGHNT and CDR2 YENEEA. This CDR3 is 14 amino acids long. Trimming took 1 base from V and 0 from J, leaving 5 bases between them. The DNA for the CDR3 is TGTGCCAGCAGCTTAGGCGGAAGCACAGATACGCAGTATTTT. It is translated as CASSLGGSTDTQYF. The whole variable domain, filled in from reference TRBV11-3 and TRBJ2-3, reads EAGVVQSPRYKIIEKKQPVAFWCNPISGHNTLYWYLQNLGQGPELLIRYENEEAVDDSQLPKDRFSAERLKGVDSTLKIQPAELGDSAVYLCASSLGGSTDTQYFGPGTRLTVL.

The chain has TRBV18 and TRBJ1-2, with D perhaps matching TRBD1 (5 bases). Germline V gene lookup returns CDR1 KGHSH and CDR2 LQKENI. The CDR3 is 14 residues long. V shed 0 bases and J shed 4 bases, with 9 bases lying between them. The CDR3 loop is CASSPPAGSYGYTF. The CDR3 coding sequence is TGTGCCAGCTCACCACCTGCAGGGTCCTATGGCTACACCTTC.

V usage is TRBV9 and J usage is TRBJ2-5, with 9 bases that match TRBD1. CDR3 length: 15 residues. Germline V CDR1 and CDR2: SGDLS, YYNGEE. The J segment lost 5 bases and the V segment lost 2 bases, leaving 7 bases of the junction unmatched. In nucleotides, the CDR3 is TGTGCCAGCAGCGTGGGGGACAGGGACGTTGAGACCCAGTACTTC. It codes for CASSVGDRDVETQYF.

This rearrangement joins TRBV19 to TRBJ2-2; 7 nucleotides align to TRBD1. The CDR3 sequence is 15 residues long. Germline loops: CDR1 LNHDA, CDR2 SQIVND (reference sequence). V gave up 6 bases and J gave up 9 bases; unmatched junction bases: 13. CDR3 amino acids: CASRNDRVKIRELFF. The DNA of the CDR3 is TGTGCCAGTAGAAACGACAGGGTCAAGATCCGGGAGCTGTTTTTT.